This T cell receptor (beta chain) was recorded in a study of CD8 T cells in Susac syndrome. Negative isolation was used for CD8+ and CD4+ T cells, and FACS enrichment was applied to TEMRA cells. The CDR3 is 14 amino acids. The V end lost 3 bases, the J end lost 4 bases, and 12 bases lay between the germline ends. With random hexamers, reverse transcription was performed on roughly 0.5 to 1 ug of RNA. immunoSEQ multiplex PCR amplified TCR beta CDR3 across 54 Vbeta, 13 Jbeta. Via MiXCR, TCRdb re-called the immunoSEQ multiplex PCR reads, giving one row per CDR3 protein. The sample has 180,000 or so distinct CDR3 sequences, approximately 96% seen once.

This TCR was recovered from a human donor in good health. This chain links TRBV12-3 or TRBV12-4 with TRBJ1-2, with no clear D. What was sequenced was CD4+ T cells from PBMCs. CDR3 loop: CASSFGRISYGYTF. The CDR3 coding sequence is TGTGCCAGCAGTTTTGGTCGGATTTCCTATGGCTACACCTTC.